The present T cell receptor (beta chain) was sequenced within a study of cytomegalovirus exposure and HLA in healthy donors. Overall study context: Earlier findings included roughly 100 million unique TCR beta sequences obtained from about 179 million T cells. Overall study findings and caveats: Exclusion as indistinguishable affected some V segments, including TRBV6-2 and TRBV6-3. A later analysis linked a missense DCLRE1C variant to TCR beta V- and J-gene trimming. Among CMV-associated TCR beta chains, most appeared HLA-restricted in a later analysis.

A remark on this clone: Its specificity is unknown.

The length of the CDR3 is 13 residues. The V end lost 6 bases, the J end lost 5 bases, and 16 bases lay between the germline ends. Per germline, CDR1 SQVTM and CDR2 ANQGSEA. PCR was performed using 60 Vbeta and 13 Jbeta primers. The data were produced by immunoSEQ multiplex PCR, yet TCRdb's version contains in-frame clones alone and is incomplete. The sample holds roughly 99,000 clones, about 79% seen once. The sample consisted of PBMCs. This clonotype originated in a male donor in good health and CMV-seropositive. The rearrangement uses TRBV29-1 and TRBJ1-1, with a weak D call TRBD1 (6 bases). DNA for the CDR3: TGCAGCGTAACAAGGGGGGGCGAGACTGAAGCTTTCTTT. Translation gives CSVTRGGETEAFF.